These 13 T cell receptor beta chains came from one sample sequenced in a study of blood T cell repertoires in COVID-19. The assay was immunoSEQ multiplex PCR, and TCRdb's table has in-frame clones only and misses some. The sample contains over 90,000 clones, approximately 88% of which appear only once. Sequencing was performed on peripheral blood. These receptors all stem from a woman aged 55 to 70 with acute or convalescent COVID-19.

This sequence joins TRBV19 and TRBJ1-1, with 7 bases that match TRBD1. The CDR3 has 14 residues. Unmatched junction bases numbered 7, after V lost 6 bases and J lost 3 bases. Germline V gene data show CDR1 as LNHDA and CDR2 as SQIVND (reference sequence). The DNA of the CDR3 is TGTGCCAGTAGGGGGACAGTAGGGGACACTGAAGCTTTCTTT. Amino acids: CASRGTVGDTEAFF. Combining the CDR3 with reference TRBV19 and TRBJ1-1 gives the whole variable domain DGGITQSPKYLFRKEGQNVTLSCEQNLNHDAMYWYRQDPGQGLRLIYYSQIVNDFQKGDIAEGYSVSREKKESFPLTVTSAQKNPTAFYLCASRGTVGDTEAFFGQGTRLTVV.

The chain has TRBV9 and TRBJ2-3; D perhaps matches TRBD2 (5 bases). Trimming cost V 0 bases and J 4 bases, with 9 bases left between them. There are 14 residues in the CDR3. Germline CDR1 SGDLS, CDR2 YYNGEE. CDR3 protein: CASSVEASPDTQYF. As DNA, the CDR3 is TGTGCCAGCAGCGTAGAGGCTAGCCCAGATACGCAGTATTTT.

The chain recombines TRBV19 with TRBJ2-7; 8 positions match TRBD2. CDR1 and CDR2 from the germline V gene are LNHDA and SQIVND (reference sequence). The CDR3 runs to 13 residues. J was trimmed by 2 bases and V by 5 bases; bases with no gene match: 2. The DNA of the CDR3 is TGTGCCAGTAGTCCTAGCGGGCCCTACGAGCAGTACGTC. Protein sequence: CASSPSGPYEQYV.

The chain has TRBV29-1 and TRBJ1-1; D may be TRBD1 (6 bases). The CDR3 has 13 residues. Trimming cost V 8 bases and J 0 bases, with 13 bases left between them. The germline gives CDR1 SQVTM, CDR2 ANQGSEA. The CDR3 DNA is TGCAGCCTTTCACAGGGAATGAACACTGAAGCTTTCTTT. Protein sequence: CSLSQGMNTEAFF.

The V call is TRBV9, the J call TRBJ2-2; 13 bases are shared with TRBD2. Trimming removed 4 bases from V and 7 bases from J; junction bases left unmatched: 10. Germline assignment: CDR1 SGDLS and CDR2 YYNGEE. The CDR3 runs 17 residues. The chain's CDR3 is CASSPGGLAGADGELFF. The DNA of the CDR3 is TGTGCCAGCAGCCCCGGCGGACTAGCGGGAGCGGACGGGGAGCTGTTTTTT.

This chain uses TRBV5-1 with TRBJ2-5; perhaps TRBD1 as D (6 bases). The ends were cut back, 1 base at V and 3 bases at J, with 16 bases in the middle. The CDR3 sequence is 16 residues long. Germline values: CDR1 SGHRS, CDR2 YFSETQ. CDR3 bases: TGCGCCAGCAGCTTGTGGGGCAGGGGAATTGAAGAGACCCAGTACTTC. Translation gives CASSLWGRGIEETQYF.

This sequence joins TRBV28 and TRBJ1-5, with TRBD1 as a possible D gene (5 bases). The V gene lost 7 bases and the J gene lost 9 bases, with 19 bases spanning the gap. The CDR3 runs to 14 residues. Germline V gene data show CDR1 as MDHEN and CDR2 as SYDVKM. CDR3 region: CASIPRGRQGPQHF. The DNA of the CDR3 is TGTGCCAGCATTCCCCGGGGGAGGCAAGGGCCCCAGCATTTT.

The chain links TRBV9 to TRBJ1-2, with no clear D. Germline CDR1 and CDR2: SGDLS and YYNGEE. Deletions cut 3 bases from V and 0 bases from J, with 12 bases between. The CDR3 is made up of 15 amino acids. CDR3 loop: CASSATQVSNYGYTF. CDR3 nucleotide sequence: TGTGCCAGCAGCGCCACCCAGGTTTCTAACTATGGCTACACCTTC. Together with reference TRBV9 and TRBJ1-2, the CDR3 gives the full variable domain: DSGVTQTPKHLITATGQRVTLRCSPRSGDLSVYWYQQSLDQGLQFLIQYYNGEERAKGNILERFSAQQFPDLHSELNLSSLELGDSALYFCASSATQVSNYGYTFGSGTRLTVV.

CDR3 sequence reads: CSVDPTGALGEQYF. CDR3 DNA: TGCAGCGTTGATCCCACAGGGGCGCTAGGCGAGCAGTACTTC. This rearrangement joins TRBV29-1 to TRBJ2-7; 7 bases agree with TRBD1. CDR1 SQVTM and CDR2 ANQGSEA come from the germline V gene. This CDR3 has 14 amino acids. V was clipped by 3 bases and J by 6 bases; unmatched bases: 11.

The rearrangement joins TRBV5-1 to TRBJ2-7, with D perhaps TRBD1 (6 bases). CDR3 length equals 14 residues. From germline, CDR1 is SGHRS and CDR2 YFSETQ. Trimming removed 7 bases from V and 3 bases from J, with 17 bases in between. This CDR3 is CASSSGGHFYEQYF. The CDR3 DNA follows: TGCGCCAGCTCTTCTGGGGGACATTTCTACGAGCAGTACTTC.

This chain connects TRBV27 to TRBJ1-5, with D tentatively TRBD1 (5 bases). Trimming stripped 7 bases from V and 3 bases from J, with 10 bases between. The CDR3 totals 13 residues. CDR1 and CDR2 from the germline V gene are MNHEY and SMNVEV (reference sequence). DNA of the CDR3: TGTGCCAGCACGGAGGGGTACAATCAGCCCCAGCATTTT. It encodes CASTEGYNQPQHF.

The chain has TRBV5-4 and TRBJ1-1, with 7 bases matching TRBD1. Looked up from germline, CDR1 is SGHNT and CDR2 is YYREEE (reference sequence). With 4 bases clipped from V and 1 base from J, the junction kept 7 bases outside the gene matches. The CDR3 is made up of 15 amino acids. The CDR3 loop is CASSLQGRGNTEAFF. Written as DNA, the CDR3 is TGTGCCAGCAGCCTACAGGGGCGGGGGAACACTGAAGCTTTCTTT.

The chain uses TRBV19 and TRBJ1-2; D call uncertain. V was trimmed by 7 bases and J by 7 bases, leaving 19 bases between them. Germline V gene data show CDR1 as LNHDA and CDR2 as SQIVND (reference sequence). The CDR3 extends over 14 amino acids. CDR3 DNA: TGTGCCAGTACCCAGCGGGCGTTCGGGCCTGGCTACACCTTC. Translated: CASTQRAFGPGYTF.